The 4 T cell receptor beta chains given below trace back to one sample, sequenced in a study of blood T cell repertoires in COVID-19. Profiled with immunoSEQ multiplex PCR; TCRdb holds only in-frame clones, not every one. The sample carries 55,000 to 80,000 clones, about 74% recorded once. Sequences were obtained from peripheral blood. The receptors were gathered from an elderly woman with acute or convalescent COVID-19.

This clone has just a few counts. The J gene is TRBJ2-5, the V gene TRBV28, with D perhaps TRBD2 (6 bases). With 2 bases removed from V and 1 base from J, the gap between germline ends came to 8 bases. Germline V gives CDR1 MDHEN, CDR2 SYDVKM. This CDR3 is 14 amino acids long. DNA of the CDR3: TGTGCCAGCAGTTTAATGGGAGGCCAAGAGACCCAGTACTTC. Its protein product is CASSLMGGQETQYF.

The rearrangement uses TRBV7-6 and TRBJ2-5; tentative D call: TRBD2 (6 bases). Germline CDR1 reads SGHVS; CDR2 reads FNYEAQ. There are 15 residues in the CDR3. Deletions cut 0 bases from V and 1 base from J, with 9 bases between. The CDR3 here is CASSLAAGSQETQYF. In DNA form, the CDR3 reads TGTGCCAGCAGCTTAGCAGCCGGGAGCCAAGAGACCCAGTACTTC.

The CDR3 coding sequence is TGTGCCAGTAGTATCGCCGGGACTAGCGGGACCAACGAGCAGTACTTC. It specifies CASSIAGTSGTNEQYF. The chain links TRBV19 to TRBJ2-7; the match to TRBD2 covers 13 bases. J gave up 5 bases and V 3 bases, and 7 bases lay outside the gene matches. There are 16 residues in the CDR3. Germline lookup yields CDR1 LNHDA and CDR2 SQIVND (reference sequence).

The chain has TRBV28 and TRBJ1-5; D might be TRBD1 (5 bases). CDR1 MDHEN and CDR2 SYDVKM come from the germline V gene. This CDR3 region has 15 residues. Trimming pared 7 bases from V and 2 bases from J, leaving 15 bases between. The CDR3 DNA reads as TGTGCCAGCAATGGGAGGGGTAGGGGCAATCAGCCCCAGCATTTT. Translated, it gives CASNGRGRGNQPQHF.